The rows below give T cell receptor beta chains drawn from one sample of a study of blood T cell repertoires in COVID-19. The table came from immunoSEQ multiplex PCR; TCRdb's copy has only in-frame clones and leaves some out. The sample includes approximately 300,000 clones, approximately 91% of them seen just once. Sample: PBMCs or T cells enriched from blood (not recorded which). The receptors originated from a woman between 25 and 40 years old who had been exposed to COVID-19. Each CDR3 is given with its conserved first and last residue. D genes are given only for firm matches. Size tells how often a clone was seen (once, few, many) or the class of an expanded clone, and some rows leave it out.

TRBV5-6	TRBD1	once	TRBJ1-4	CASSLIQGGSEKLFF	TGTGCCAGCAGCTTGATACAGGGGGGCAGTGAAAAACTGTTTTTT
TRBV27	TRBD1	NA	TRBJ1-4	CASSLYPPRGQTNEKLFF	TGTGCCAGCAGTTTATATCCCCCTCGGGGACAGACTAATGAAAAACTGTTTTTT
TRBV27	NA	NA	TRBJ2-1	CASTSRAGVLMGYNEQFF	TGTGCCAGCACCAGCCGGGCAGGGGTTCTCATGGGCTACAATGAGCAGTTCTTC
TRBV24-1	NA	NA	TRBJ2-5	CATSDLTSRSTQYF	TGTGCCACCAGTGATTTGACTAGCAGGTCTACCCAGTACTTC
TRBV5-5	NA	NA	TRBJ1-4	CASSLRQLEKLFF	TGTGCCAGCAGCCTCCGACAACTTGAAAAACTGTTTTTT
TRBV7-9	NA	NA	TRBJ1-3	CASSPPQVVNTIYF	TGTGCCAGCAGCCCCCCCCAGGTTGTAAACACCATATATTTT
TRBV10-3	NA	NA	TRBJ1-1	CAISDSPEDTEAFF	TGTGCCATCAGCGATTCTCCGGAGGACACTGAAGCTTTCTTT
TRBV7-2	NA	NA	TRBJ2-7	CASSFVFSDEQYF	TGTGCCAGCAGCTTTGTTTTCAGCGACGAGCAGTACTTC
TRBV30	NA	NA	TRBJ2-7	CAWSVPGVVYEQYF	TGTGCCTGGAGTGTACCGGGGGTGGTCTACGAGCAGTACTTC
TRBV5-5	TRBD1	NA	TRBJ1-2	CASSLGGQGKDGYTF	TGTGCCAGCAGCTTGGGGGGACAGGGAAAGGATGGCTACACCTTC
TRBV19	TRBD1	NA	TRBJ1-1	CASSWRDRDEAFF	TGTGCCAGTAGTTGGCGGGACAGGGATGAAGCTTTCTTT
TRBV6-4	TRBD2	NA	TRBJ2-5	CASWTRGGRQETQYF	TGTGCCAGCTGGACTCGGGGGGGCCGCCAAGAGACCCAGTACTTC
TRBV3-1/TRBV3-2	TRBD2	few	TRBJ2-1	CASSQTRGGNEQFF	TGTGCCAGCAGCCAAACCCGGGGGGGGAATGAGCAGTTCTTC
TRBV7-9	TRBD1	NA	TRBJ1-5	CASSLGTGRSNQPQHF	TGTGCCAGCAGCTTAGGGACAGGGAGAAGCAATCAGCCCCAGCATTTT
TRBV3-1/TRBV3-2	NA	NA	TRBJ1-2	CASSQDSGGRGYTF	TGTGCCAGCAGCCAAGATTCCGGGGGGCGAGGCTACACCTTC
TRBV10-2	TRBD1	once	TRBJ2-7	CASTSGTGNEQYF	TGCGCCAGCACCTCCGGGACAGGGAACGAGCAGTACTTC
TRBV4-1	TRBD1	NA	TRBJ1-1	CASSQVGGVEAFF	TGCGCCAGCAGCCAAGTAGGGGGCGTGGAAGCTTTCTTT
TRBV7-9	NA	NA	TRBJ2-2	CASSLKEVTGELFF	TGTGCCAGCAGCTTAAAGGAGGTCACCGGGGAGCTGTTTTTT
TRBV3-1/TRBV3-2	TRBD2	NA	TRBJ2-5	CASSHASGGPTGETQYF	TGTGCCAGCAGCCACGCTAGCGGGGGTCCTACGGGAGAGACCCAGTACTTC
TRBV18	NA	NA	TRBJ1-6	CASSPGGRGGSPLHF	TGTGCCAGCTCCCCTGGAGGGCGCGGAGGTTCACCCCTCCACTTT
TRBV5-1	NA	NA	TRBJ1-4	CASSPERGREKLFF	TGCGCCAGCAGCCCCGAGAGAGGTCGAGAAAAACTGTTTTTT
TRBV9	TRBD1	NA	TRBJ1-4	CASSVTDRVRNEKLFF	TGTGCCAGCAGCGTGACGGACAGGGTGAGAAATGAAAAACTGTTTTTT
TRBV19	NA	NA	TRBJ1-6	CASSLPSSTGYNSPLHF	TGTGCCAGTAGTCTCCCCAGTTCGACAGGATATAATTCACCCCTCCACTTT
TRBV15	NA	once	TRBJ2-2	CATSRDAPRRTTGELFF	TGTGCCACCAGCAGAGATGCCCCTAGAAGAACTACCGGGGAGCTGTTTTTT
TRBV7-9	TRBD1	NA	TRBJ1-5	CASSWTGDQPQHF	TGTGCCAGCAGCTGGACAGGAGATCAGCCCCAGCATTTT
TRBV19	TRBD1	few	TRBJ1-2	CATGNGYTF	TGTGCGACAGGGAATGGCTACACCTTC
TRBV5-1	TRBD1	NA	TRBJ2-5	CASSLQGLETQYF	TGCGCCAGCAGCTTACAGGGGTTGGAGACCCAGTACTTC
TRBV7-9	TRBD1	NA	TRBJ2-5	CASSLGPGGRETQYF	TGTGCCAGCAGCTTAGGTCCAGGGGGCCGGGAGACCCAGTACTTC
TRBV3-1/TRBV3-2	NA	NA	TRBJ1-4	CASSVPGTEDEKLFF	TGTGCCAGCAGCGTACCGGGAACCGAAGATGAAAAACTGTTTTTT
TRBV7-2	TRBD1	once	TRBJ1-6	CASSLPGQGYSPLHF	TGTGCCAGCAGCCTACCGGGACAGGGGTATTCACCCCTCCACTTT
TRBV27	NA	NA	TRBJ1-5	CASSPDLSTASGNQPQHF	TGTGCCAGCAGTCCAGACCTCTCGACAGCATCGGGCAATCAGCCCCAGCATTTT
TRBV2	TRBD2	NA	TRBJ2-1	CASSEFDLAGYNEQFF	TGTGCCAGCAGTGAATTTGACCTAGCGGGTTACAATGAGCAGTTCTTC
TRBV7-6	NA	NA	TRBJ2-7	CASSFEINYEQYF	TGTGCCAGCAGCTTCGAGATCAACTACGAGCAGTACTTC
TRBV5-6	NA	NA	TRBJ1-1	CASSLPDKATEAFF	TGTGCCAGCAGCTTGCCCGACAAAGCCACTGAAGCTTTCTTT
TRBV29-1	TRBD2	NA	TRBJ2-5	CSALFRIRRGVRRETQYF	TGCAGCGCCCTCTTTCGAATACGGCGGGGGGTTCGAAGAGAGACCCAGTACTTC
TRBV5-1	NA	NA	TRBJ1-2	CATRGDSNYGYTF	TGCGCCACCAGAGGTGACAGTAACTATGGCTACACCTTC
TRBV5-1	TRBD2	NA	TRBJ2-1	CASRENYSGGTRSYNEQFF	TGCGCCAGCAGAGAGAATTATAGCGGGGGGACCCGCTCCTACAATGAGCAGTTCTTC
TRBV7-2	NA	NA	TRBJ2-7	CASSSGRAGANSYEQYF	TGTGCCAGCAGCTCCGGCCGCGCGGGGGCAAACTCCTACGAGCAGTACTTC
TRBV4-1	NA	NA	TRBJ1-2	CASSQAFGGPTTYGYTF	TGCGCCAGCAGCCAAGCCTTTGGGGGCCCTACGACCTATGGCTACACCTTC
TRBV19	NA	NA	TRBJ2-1	CASSINRVVYNEQFF	TGTGCCAGTAGTATAAACAGGGTCGTATACAATGAGCAGTTCTTC
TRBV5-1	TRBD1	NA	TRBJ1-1	CASSLGQDTEAFF	TGCGCCAGCAGCCTAGGACAGGACACTGAAGCTTTCTTT
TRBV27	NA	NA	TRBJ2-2	CASSLLLGGSSGELFF	TGTGCCAGCAGTTTATTGCTAGGGGGAAGTTCCGGGGAGCTGTTTTTT
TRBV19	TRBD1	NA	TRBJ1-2	CASTISRDRVTNGYTF	TGTGCCAGTACCATTTCCCGGGACAGGGTAACGAATGGCTACACCTTC
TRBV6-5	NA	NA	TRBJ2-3	CASSPQGRRTDTQYF	TGTGCCAGCAGTCCGCAAGGGAGGAGAACAGATACGCAGTATTTT
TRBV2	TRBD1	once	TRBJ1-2	CASTRQGLGYGYTF	TGTGCCAGCACTAGACAGGGTTTAGGCTATGGCTACACCTTC
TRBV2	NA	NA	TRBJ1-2	CASRVGLFGYGYTF	TGTGCCAGCAGGGTCGGTCTATTCGGCTATGGCTACACCTTC
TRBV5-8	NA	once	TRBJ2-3	CASRVGRGDTQYF	TGTGCCAGCAGGGTTGGACGGGGGGATACGCAGTATTTT
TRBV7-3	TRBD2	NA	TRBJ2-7	CASSLSGGAHYEQYF	TGTGCCAGCAGCTTGAGCGGGGGGGCACACTACGAGCAGTACTTC
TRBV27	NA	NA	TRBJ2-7	CASRTGVYPYEQYF	TGTGCCAGCAGAACAGGAGTCTACCCCTACGAGCAGTACTTC
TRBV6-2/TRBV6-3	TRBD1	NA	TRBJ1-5	CASSYSPGDRGRQPQHF	TGTGCCAGCAGTTACTCTCCCGGGGACAGGGGAAGGCAGCCCCAGCATTTT
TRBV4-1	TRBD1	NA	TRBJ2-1	CASSPWVRGLTYNEQFF	TGCGCCAGCAGCCCATGGGTCAGGGGGCTAACCTACAATGAGCAGTTCTTC
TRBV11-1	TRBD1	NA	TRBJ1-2	CASSPGGFDGYTF	TGTGCCAGCAGCCCAGGGGGATTCGATGGCTACACCTTC
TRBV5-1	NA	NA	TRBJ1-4	CASSLRSAGDEKLFF	TGCGCCAGCAGCTTGAGGTCCGCCGGGGATGAAAAACTGTTTTTT
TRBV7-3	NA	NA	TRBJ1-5	CASSLKWPGETNQPQHF	TGTGCCAGCAGCTTAAAATGGCCAGGTGAAACCAATCAGCCCCAGCATTTT
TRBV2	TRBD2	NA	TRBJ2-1	CASSEILGEGYNEQFF	TGTGCCAGCAGTGAAATTTTAGGGGAGGGGTACAATGAGCAGTTCTTC
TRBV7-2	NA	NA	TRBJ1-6	CASSFRESRSPLHF	TGTGCCAGCAGCTTTAGGGAGTCTCGTTCACCCCTCCACTTT
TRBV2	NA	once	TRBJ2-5	CASRGAGETQYF	TGTGCCAGCAGGGGGGCTGGGGAGACCCAGTACTTC
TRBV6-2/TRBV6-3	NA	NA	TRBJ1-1	CASSHGFEAFF	TGTGCCAGCAGCCACGGGTTTGAAGCTTTCTTT
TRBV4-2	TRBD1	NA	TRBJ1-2	CASSQGPQGGAFYGYTF	TGTGCCAGCAGCCAAGGACCCCAGGGGGGCGCTTTCTATGGCTACACCTTC
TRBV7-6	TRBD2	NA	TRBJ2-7	CASSSGGVRRISYEQYF	TGTGCCAGCAGCTCTGGGGGGGTGAGACGAATTTCCTACGAGCAGTACTTC